This TCR beta chain was documented in a study of blood T cells in healthy people across ages. Collection of ten milliliters of peripheral blood was performed for each donor. Primers used in a second PCR of roughly 7 to 11 cycles were a sample-barcoded 5' primer and a J-beta primer mix. TCRdb itself ran the 5' RACE reads through MiXCR, one entry per CDR3 protein. Of 750,000 or so distinct CDR3 sequences in the sample, more than 20% were seen once. V was cut by 3 bases and J by 0 bases, with 9 bases left in between. CDR3 length: 15 amino acids. Germline lookup yields CDR1 LGHDT and CDR2 YNNKEL (reference sequence). The data also belong to a second study, concerning T cells of mothers and their children.

The sequencing sample was made of blood. The V gene is TRBV3-1, the J gene TRBJ2-4, with D unclear. The source is a boy between 5 and 17 years old in good health. The CDR3 sequence: CASSHGALAKNIQYF. In DNA, the CDR3 is TGTGCCAGCAGCCATGGCGCCCTAGCCAAAAACATTCAGTACTTC.